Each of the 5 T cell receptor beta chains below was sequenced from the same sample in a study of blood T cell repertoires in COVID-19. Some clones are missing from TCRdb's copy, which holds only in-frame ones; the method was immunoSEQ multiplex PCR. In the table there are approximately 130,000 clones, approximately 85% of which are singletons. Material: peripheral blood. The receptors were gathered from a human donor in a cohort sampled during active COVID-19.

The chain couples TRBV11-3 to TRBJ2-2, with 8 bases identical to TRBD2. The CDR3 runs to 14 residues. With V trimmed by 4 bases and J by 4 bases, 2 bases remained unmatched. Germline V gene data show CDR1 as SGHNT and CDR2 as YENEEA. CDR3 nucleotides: TGTGCCAGCAGCTCCCGGGAGGGCACCGGGGAGCTGTTTTTT. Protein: CASSSREGTGELFF.

CDR3 coding DNA: TGCGCCAGCAGCTTGGCCACAGGGTCACCGGGCTACACCTTC. Residues: CASSLATGSPGYTF. The chain combines TRBV5-1 with TRBJ1-2; a weak D match, TRBD1 (6 bases). V was pared by 0 bases and J by 8 bases, with 14 bases between. Per the germline V gene, CDR1 is SGHRS and CDR2 is YFSETQ. The CDR3 length is 14 residues.

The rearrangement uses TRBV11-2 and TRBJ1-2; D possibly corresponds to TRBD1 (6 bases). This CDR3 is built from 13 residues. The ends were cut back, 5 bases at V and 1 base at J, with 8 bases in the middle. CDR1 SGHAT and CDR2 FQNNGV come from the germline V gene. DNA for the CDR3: TGTGCCAGCAGCGGGACATATAACTATGGCTACACCTTC. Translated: CASSGTYNYGYTF.

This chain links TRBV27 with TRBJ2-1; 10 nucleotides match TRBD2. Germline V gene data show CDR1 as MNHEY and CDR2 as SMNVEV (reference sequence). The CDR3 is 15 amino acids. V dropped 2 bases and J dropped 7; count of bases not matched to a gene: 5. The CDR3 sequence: CASSLQRGGLNEQFF. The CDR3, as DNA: TGTGCCAGCAGTTTACAGCGGGGGGGCCTTAATGAGCAGTTCTTC.

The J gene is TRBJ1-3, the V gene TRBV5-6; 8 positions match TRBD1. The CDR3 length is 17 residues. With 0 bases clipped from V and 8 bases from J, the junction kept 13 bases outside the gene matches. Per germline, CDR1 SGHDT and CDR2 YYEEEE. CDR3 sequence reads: CASSLEGWDRTWDTIYF. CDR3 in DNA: TGTGCCAGCAGCTTGGAGGGATGGGACAGGACGTGGGACACCATATATTTT.